This TCR beta chain emerged from a study of CXCR3-negative and CXCR3-positive naive CD8 T cells. Study results and limitations: Naive cells positive for CXCR3 carried more hydrophobic TRB CDR3s than CXCR3-negative ones.

TRB cDNA was prepared as libraries by UMI-labeled 5' RACE. Reanalyzing the 5' RACE reads, TCRdb keeps one entry per CDR3 protein, without DNA. This repertoire includes around 140,000 distinct CDR3 sequences. As regards this clonotype: The antigen is undetermined.

The length of the CDR3 is 14 residues. In germline, CDR1 is DFQATT, CDR2 SNEGSKA (reference sequence). The rearrangement uses TRBV20-1 and TRBJ2-7; TCRdb calls TRBD1, which cannot be checked without DNA. Sequencing was performed on naive CXCR3+ CD8+ T cells from blood. Stated subset: CD45RO-CCR7+CD27+CD95- naive CD8+ T cells expressing CXCR3 (TNR3+). This TCR came from a human donor in good health. Some clones in this sample may be carry-over from other donors' samples. CDR3 sequence reads: CSASDRDTGYEQYF.